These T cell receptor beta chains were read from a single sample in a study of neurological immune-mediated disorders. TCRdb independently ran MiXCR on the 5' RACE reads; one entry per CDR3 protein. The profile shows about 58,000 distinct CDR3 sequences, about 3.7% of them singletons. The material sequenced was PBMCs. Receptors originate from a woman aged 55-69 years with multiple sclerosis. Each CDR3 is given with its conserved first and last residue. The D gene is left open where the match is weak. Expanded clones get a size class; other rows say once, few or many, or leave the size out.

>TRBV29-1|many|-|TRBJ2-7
TGCAGCGTTGAAGACGGGGGCTACGAGCAGTACTTC
CSVEDGGYEQYF
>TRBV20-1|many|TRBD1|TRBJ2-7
TGCAGTGCTAGACCCGAAGGGGGACAGGCCTACGAGCAGTACTTC
CSARPEGGQAYEQYF
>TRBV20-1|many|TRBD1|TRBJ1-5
TGCAGTGCTAGAGATAGGACAGGGGGCAATCAGCCCCAGCATTTT
CSARDRTGGNQPQHF
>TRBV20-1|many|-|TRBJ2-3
TGCAGTGCTAGAAGGCTAGACTCCGGGACAGATACGCAGTATTTT
CSARRLDSGTDTQYF
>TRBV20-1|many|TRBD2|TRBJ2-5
TGCAGTGCGGGACTAGCGGCACAAGAGACCCAGTACTTC
CSAGLAAQETQYF
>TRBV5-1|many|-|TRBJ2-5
TGCGCCAGCAGCTTGCTCAGTACCACCCAAGAGACCCAGTACTTC
CASSLLSTTQETQYF
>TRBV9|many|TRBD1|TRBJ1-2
TGTGCCAGCAGCCCGTGGACAGGGCACTATGGCTACACCTTC
CASSPWTGHYGYTF
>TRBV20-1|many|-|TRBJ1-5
TGCAGTGCTAGAGATCACCAGGGGAGCAATCAGCCCCAGCATTTT
CSARDHQGSNQPQHF
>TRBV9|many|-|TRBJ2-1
TGTGCCAGCAGCGTAGGACAGAGCTCCTACAATGAGCAGTTCTTC
CASSVGQSSYNEQFF
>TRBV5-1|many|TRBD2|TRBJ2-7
TGCGCCAGCAGCGGGGCGGGAGTCTTGGCGTCCTACGAGCAGTACTTC
CASSGAGVLASYEQYF
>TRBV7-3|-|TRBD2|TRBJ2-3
TGTGCCAGCAGCTCCATGCTCCTAGCGGGGCCCCTCACAGATACGCAGTATTTT
CASSSMLLAGPLTDTQYF
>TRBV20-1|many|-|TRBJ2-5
TGCAGTGCTAGTGCTGGCCAAGAGACCCAGTACTTC
CSASAGQETQYF
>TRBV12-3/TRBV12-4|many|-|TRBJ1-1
TGTGCCAGCAGTTTCTACACTGAAGCTTTCTTT
CASSFYTEAFF
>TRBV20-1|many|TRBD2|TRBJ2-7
TGCAGCCTGGGACTAGCGGGAGGGGAAACCTACGAGCAGTACTTC
CSLGLAGGETYEQYF
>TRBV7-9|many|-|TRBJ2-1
TGTGCCAGCAGCTTAGAGGAGGGACTCCACAATGAGCAGTTCTTC
CASSLEEGLHNEQFF
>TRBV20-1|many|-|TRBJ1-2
TGCAGTGCTCCTCGAGAGGGACTAAATGGCTACACCTTC
CSAPREGLNGYTF
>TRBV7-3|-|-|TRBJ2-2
TGTGCCAGCAGCCTAAAACAGGGTTACGGGGAGCTGTTTTTT
CASSLKQGYGELFF
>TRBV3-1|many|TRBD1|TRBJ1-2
TGTGCCAGCAGCCAGGAAGACAGGGTTCATGGCTACACCTTC
CASSQEDRVHGYTF
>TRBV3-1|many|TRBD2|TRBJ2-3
TGTGCCAGCAGCCAAGATGTGTCGGGAGGGCCCTCAGATACGCAGTATTTT
CASSQDVSGGPSDTQYF
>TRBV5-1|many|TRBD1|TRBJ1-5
TGCGCCAGCAGCTCGGGACAGGGCGACCAGCCCCAGCATTTT
CASSSGQGDQPQHF
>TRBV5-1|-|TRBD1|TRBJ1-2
TGCGCCAGCAGCACGACAGGGTACGGCTATGGCTACACCTTC
CASSTTGYGYGYTF
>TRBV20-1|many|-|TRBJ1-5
TGCAGTGCTAGCAGGGGCCATAGCAATCAGCCCCAGCATTTT
CSASRGHSNQPQHF
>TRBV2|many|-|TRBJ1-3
TGTGCCAGCGGAGGACAGCCACTTCCCGGAAACACCATATATTTT
CASGGQPLPGNTIYF
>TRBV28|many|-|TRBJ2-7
TGTGCCAGCAGCCCCCCGGACAGCCTTTCCCACGAGCAGTACTTC
CASSPPDSLSHEQYF
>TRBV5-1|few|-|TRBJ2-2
TGCGCCTCCATGGAGGGGACGAACACCGGGGAGCTGTTTTTT
CASMEGTNTGELFF
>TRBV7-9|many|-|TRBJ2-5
TGTGCCAGCAGCTTGGGGGAAGAGACCCAGTACTTC
CASSLGEETQYF
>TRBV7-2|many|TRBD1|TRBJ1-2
TGTGCCAGCAGCTTATCCCCGGACAGGGGGCTGGAGTTGTACACCTTC
CASSLSPDRGLELYTF
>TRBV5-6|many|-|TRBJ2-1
TGTGCCAGCATTAGGGTGACAGGTACCTACAATGAGCAGTTCTTC
CASIRVTGTYNEQFF
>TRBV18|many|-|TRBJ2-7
TGTGCCAGCTCACCCGGGACGACGGTTCTGTACGAGCAGTACTTC
CASSPGTTVLYEQYF
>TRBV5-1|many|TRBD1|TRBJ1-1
TGCGCCAGCAGCTTGGGGGGCCGACAGGGACGGGCTTTCTTT
CASSLGGRQGRAFF
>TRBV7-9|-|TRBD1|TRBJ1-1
TGTGCCAGCGGTGGGACAGGGGACCAAGCTTTCTTT
CASGGTGDQAFF
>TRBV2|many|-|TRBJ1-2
TGTGCCAGCAGTCAGGACCTCTTCGGCTACACCTTC
CASSQDLFGYTF
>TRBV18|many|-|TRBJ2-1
TGTGCCAGCTCACCGATTAAGTACAATGAGCAGTTCTTC
CASSPIKYNEQFF
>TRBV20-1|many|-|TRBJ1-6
TGCAGTGCGGCACCACGAGACAGCCATAATTCACCCCTCCACTTT
CSAAPRDSHNSPLHF
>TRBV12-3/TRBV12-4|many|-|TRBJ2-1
TGTGCCAGCAGTCCAACAAGCCGAAACAATGAGCAGTTCTTC
CASSPTSRNNEQFF
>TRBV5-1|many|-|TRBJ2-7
TGCGCCAGCAGCAGAGGACAGCAACCCTACGAGCAGTACTTC
CASSRGQQPYEQYF
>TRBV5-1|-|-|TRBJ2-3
TGCGCCAGCAGCTCGACCGGTCACACAGATACGCAGTATTTT
CASSSTGHTDTQYF
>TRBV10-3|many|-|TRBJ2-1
TGTGCCATCAGTGCCAGGTTAGACAATGAGCAGTTCTTC
CAISARLDNEQFF
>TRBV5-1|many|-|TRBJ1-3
TGCGCCAGCAGCCAACAGGGCTCTGGAAACACCATATATTTT
CASSQQGSGNTIYF
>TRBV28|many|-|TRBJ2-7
TGTGCCAGCAGTCTTATATACACCACTACAGGGGAGCAGTACTTC
CASSLIYTTTGEQYF
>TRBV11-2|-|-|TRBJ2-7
TGTGCCAGCAGCTTAGTTGGGCGGGGGCAGTACTTC
CASSLVGRGQYF
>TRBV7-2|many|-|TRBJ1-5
TGTGCCAGCAGCTTCAACACCTATCAGCCCCAGCATTTT
CASSFNTYQPQHF
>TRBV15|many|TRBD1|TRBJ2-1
TGTGCTTCTGCCCCGGGGACAGGGGACTACAATGAGCAGTTCTTC
CASAPGTGDYNEQFF
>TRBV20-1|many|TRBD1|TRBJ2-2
TGCAGTGCTGGGACAGGGAACACCGGGGAGCTGTTTTTT
CSAGTGNTGELFF